This T cell receptor (beta chain) was observed in a study of glioma-infiltrating T cells. Across the study: WHO grade II oligodendrogliomas or astrocytomas, plus non-recurrent WHO grade IV glioblastomas, were sampled.

V shed 3 bases and J shed 5 bases, with 9 bases lying between them. Germline CDR1 reads KGHDR; CDR2 reads SFDVKD. The CDR3 loop spans 13 amino acids. Study-wide points: Tissue and blood shared very few CDR3 sequences. Non-neoplastic patients had below-expected tissue-blood divergence, while all gliomas exceeded expectation. Shared blood CDR3 signature motifs marked patients with low tissue-blood divergence.

This clonotype was observed a handful of times. No antigen is known for it. TCR alpha and beta CDR3 regions were amplified from RNA using iRepertoire nested multiplex PCR. TCRdb re-called the multiplex PCR reads with MiXCR, one entry per CDR3 protein. This sample has roughly 350,000 distinct CDR3 sequences, with about 40% found just once. The chain uses TRBV24-1 and TRBJ2-5; no clear D gene. The sequence came from a human donor with low-grade glioma or glioblastoma, undergoing nonglioma brain surgery, or in good health (not recorded which). The specimen sequenced was glioma tissue, nonneoplastic brain tissue, or PBMCs (not recorded which). The DNA of the CDR3 is TGTGCCACCAGTGATCCCTCTTTTGAGACCCAGTACTTC. Its protein product is CATSDPSFETQYF.